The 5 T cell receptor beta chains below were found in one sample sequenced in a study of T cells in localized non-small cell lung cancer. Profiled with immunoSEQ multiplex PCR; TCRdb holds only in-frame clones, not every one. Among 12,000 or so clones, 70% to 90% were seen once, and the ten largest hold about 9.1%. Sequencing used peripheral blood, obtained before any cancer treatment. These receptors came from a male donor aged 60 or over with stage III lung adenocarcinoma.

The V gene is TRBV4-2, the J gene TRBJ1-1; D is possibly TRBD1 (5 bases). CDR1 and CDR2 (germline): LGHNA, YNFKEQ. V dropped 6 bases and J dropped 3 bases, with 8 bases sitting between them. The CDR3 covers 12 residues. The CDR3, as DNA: TGTGCCAGCAGGGGGGGGGACACTGAAGCTTTCTTT. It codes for CASRGGDTEAFF.

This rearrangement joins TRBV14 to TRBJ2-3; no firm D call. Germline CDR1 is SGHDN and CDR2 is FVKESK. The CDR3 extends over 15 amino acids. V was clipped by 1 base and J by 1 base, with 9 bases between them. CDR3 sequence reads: CASSQGVSGTDTQYF. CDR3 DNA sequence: TGTGCCAGCAGCCAAGGGGTCTCCGGCACAGATACGCAGTATTTT.

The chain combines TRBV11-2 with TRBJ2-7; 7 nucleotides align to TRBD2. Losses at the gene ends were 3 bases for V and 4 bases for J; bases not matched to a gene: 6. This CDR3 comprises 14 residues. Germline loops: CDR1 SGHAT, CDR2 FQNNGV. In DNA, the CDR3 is TGTGCCAGCAGCTTCCGCGGGGGACCTTACGAGCAGTACTTC. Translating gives CASSFRGGPYEQYF.

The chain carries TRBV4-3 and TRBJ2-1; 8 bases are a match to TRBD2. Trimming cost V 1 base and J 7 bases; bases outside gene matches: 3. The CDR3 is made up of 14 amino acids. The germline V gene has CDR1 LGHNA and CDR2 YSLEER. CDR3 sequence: CASSQGAGVNEQFF. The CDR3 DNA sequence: TGCGCCAGCAGCCAAGGAGCGGGAGTTAATGAGCAGTTCTTC.

The CDR3 region is CASSLDGTRTDTQYF. The CDR3 bases are TGCGCCAGCAGCTTGGACGGGACTCGCACAGATACGCAGTATTTT. The genes are TRBV5-1 and TRBJ2-3; D is possibly TRBD2 (6 bases). This CDR3 has 15 residues. V was trimmed by 0 bases and J by 1 base, leaving 9 bases between them. Germline CDR1 reads SGHRS; CDR2 reads YFSETQ.